Detailed here is one T cell receptor beta chain. The data derive from a study of blood T cell repertoires in COVID-19. In the original workflow: Using reference gene primer amplification, nucleated cell counts were estimated. Profiled with immunoSEQ multiplex PCR; TCRdb holds only in-frame clones, not every one. The DNA was the basis for D and trimming; V, J and clone size are from that table. Of hundreds of thousands of clones in the sample, 87% are singletons; the top ten hold roughly 3.1%. This TCR was sampled from a man aged 18 to 30 with active or convalescent COVID-19. Sequencing was carried out using peripheral blood.

This chain's CDR3 is CASRGASNQPQHF. The CDR3 DNA follows: TGCGCCAGCAGGGGGGCCAGCAATCAGCCCCAGCATTTT. This chain uses TRBV5-1 with TRBJ1-5; possibly TRBD1 for D (6 bases). Germline assignment: CDR1 SGHRS and CDR2 YFSETQ. Trimming cost V 5 bases and J 1 base, with 7 bases left between them. The CDR3 totals 13 residues.